Below are 16 T cell receptor beta chains sequenced from a single sample in a study of T cell changes during pregnancy in multiple sclerosis. The protocol was immunoSEQ multiplex PCR, while the TCRdb copy is restricted to in-frame clones and leaves out a portion. The sample holds fewer than 65,000 clones, roughly 91% seen once. Material: peripheral blood, obtained after pregnancy. Receptor source: a female donor in good health, enrolled as a control in a pregnancy study.

V is TRBV4-2 and J is TRBJ2-4, with 11 bases matching TRBD2. After removal of 1 base from V and 9 bases from J, the junction contained 20 bases not matched to a gene. Germline V gives CDR1 LGHNA, CDR2 YNFKEQ. The CDR3 extends over 20 amino acids. The DNA of the CDR3 is TGTGCCAGCAGCCAAGTCCTAGGACTAGCGGGTGGAAGAGGGGTAGTCATTCAGTACTTC. Its translation: CASSQVLGLAGGRGVVIQYF.

The chain carries TRBV19 and TRBJ1-5, with 9 bases matching TRBD1. The length of the CDR3 is 15 residues. Germline loops: CDR1 LNHDA, CDR2 SQIVND (reference sequence). The trim removed 3 bases at V and 7 bases at J, leaving 7 bases unmatched. This CDR3 is CASSIRDREGQPQHF. The CDR3 nucleotides are TGTGCCAGTAGTATTCGGGACAGGGAAGGCCAGCCCCAGCATTTT.

The chain uses TRBV7-9 and TRBJ1-2, with a weak D call TRBD1 (6 bases). Trimming shortened V by 5 bases and J by 8 bases, and 21 bases separated the two germline ends. This CDR3 has 15 residues. CDR1 SEHNR and CDR2 FQNEAQ come from the germline V gene (reference sequence). The CDR3, as DNA: TGTGCCAGCAGCCAAACGACAGGCAGGGATAGGGGCTACACCTTC. Amino acid sequence: CASSQTTGRDRGYTF.

This chain's CDR3 is CAWRTSGTYEQYF. CDR3 sequence (DNA): TGTGCCTGGAGGACTAGCGGTACCTACGAGCAGTACTTC. The rearrangement links TRBV30 to TRBJ2-7; 9 bases fit TRBD2. V was pared by 3 bases and J by 2 bases, with 2 bases of the junction left unmatched. The germline V gene encodes CDR1 GTSNPN and CDR2 SVGIG (reference sequence). This CDR3 is 13 amino acids long.

J is TRBJ2-1 and V is TRBV4-1; D remains ambiguous. The CDR3 runs to 16 residues. Trimming took 0 bases from V and 2 from J, leaving 11 bases between them. CDR1 is MGHRA and CDR2 is YSYEKL in the germline V gene. The CDR3 DNA sequence: TGCGCCAGCAGCCAAGAAGCAGGCAACCCCTACAATGAGCAGTTCTTC. It codes for CASSQEAGNPYNEQFF.

This clone was seen a single time. In DNA form, the CDR3 reads TGTGCCAGCAGCCGTAGCGGGGGGCCCGCCAATGATGAAAATACGCAGTATTTT. Translation: CASSRSGGPANDENTQYF. The chain joins TRBV11-2 to TRBJ2-3; 10 positions agree with TRBD2. The CDR3 sequence is 18 residues long. The V segment lost 5 bases and the J segment 7 bases; nucleotides outside the gene matches: 18. From germline, CDR1 is SGHAT and CDR2 FQNNGV.

This clone has more than one count but fewer than ten. This chain uses TRBV7-3 with TRBJ1-1; no definite D call. CDR3 size: 13 residues. Germline V gives CDR1 SGHTA, CDR2 FQGTGA. Trimming cost V 5 bases and J 4 bases, with 11 bases left between them. CDR3 nucleotide sequence: TGTGCCAGCAGCCGTGGTTCGGGCACTGAAGCTTTCTTT. This codes for CASSRGSGTEAFF. Together with reference TRBV7-3 and TRBJ1-1, the CDR3 gives the full variable domain: GAGVSQTPSNKVTEKGKYVELRCDPISGHTALYWYRQSLGQGPEFLIYFQGTGAADDSGLPNDRFFAVRPEGSVSTLKIQRTERGDSAVYLCASSRGSGTEAFFGQGTRLTVV.

This chain connects TRBV4-2 to TRBJ2-1, with TRBD1 matching 9 bases. Germline V CDR1 and CDR2: LGHNA, YNFKEQ. Germline trimming cut 2 bases from V and 7 bases from J; bases unmatched to any gene: 6. The CDR3 extends over 15 amino acids. The CDR3 here is CASSQSGQGVNEQFF. The CDR3 DNA reads as TGTGCCAGCAGCCAATCGGGACAGGGTGTGAATGAGCAGTTCTTC.

This clone came up a few times. The rearrangement links TRBV7-9 to TRBJ1-1; 8 nucleotides match TRBD1. The CDR3 is 14 amino acids. Losses at the gene ends were 5 bases for V and 3 bases for J; bases not matched to a gene: 5. Per the germline V gene, CDR1 is SEHNR and CDR2 is FQNEAQ (reference sequence). As DNA, the CDR3 is TGTGCCAGCAGCACCAGGGGGCCGGACACTGAAGCTTTCTTT. It encodes CASSTRGPDTEAFF. Based on the CDR3 plus reference TRBV7-9 and TRBJ1-1, the full variable domain is DTGVSQNPRHKITKRGQNVTFRCDPISEHNRLYWYRQTLGQGPEFLTYFQNEAQLEKSRLLSDRFSAERPKGSFSTLEIQRTEQGDSAMYLCASSTRGPDTEAFFGQGTRLTVV.

The gene calls are TRBV4-2 and TRBJ1-4, with 10 bases aligning to TRBD1. This CDR3 has 16 residues. Losses at the gene ends were 0 bases for V and 8 bases for J; bases not matched to a gene: 6. In germline, CDR1 is LGHNA, CDR2 YNFKEQ. CDR3 in DNA: TGTGCCAGCAGCCAAGAAGCGACAGGGGGCGGGGAAAAACTGTTTTTT. Translating gives CASSQEATGGGEKLFF.

The rearrangement uses TRBV18 and TRBJ2-1; the D gene is possibly TRBD1 (5 bases). Trimming took 1 base from V and 8 from J, leaving 15 bases between them. The germline V gene has CDR1 KGHSH and CDR2 LQKENI. This CDR3 is 15 amino acids long. The chain's CDR3 is CASSPQDIRWDEQFF. CDR3 in DNA: TGTGCCAGCTCACCACAGGACATCCGCTGGGATGAGCAGTTCTTC. Full variable domain (missing parts from reference TRBV18 and TRBJ2-1): NAGVMQNPRHLVRRRGQEARLRCSPMKGHSHVYWYRQLPEEGLKFMVYLQKENIIDESGMPKERFSAEFPKEGPSILRIQQVVRGDSAAYFCASSPQDIRWDEQFFGPGTRLTVL.

Points on this clone: The same CDR3 also results from other DNA sequences found in this sample. The chain has TRBV7-3 and TRBJ1-1; D gene unclear. The V and J ends lost 6 bases and 3 bases respectively, with 11 bases between them. CDR3 length: 13 residues. Germline loops: CDR1 SGHTA, CDR2 FQGTGA. The CDR3 nucleotides read TGTGCCAGCAGTCGGGATCGAGACACTGAAGCTTTCTTT. This sequence encodes CASSRDRDTEAFF.

The chain uses TRBV11-3 and TRBJ2-7; 9 bases are shared with TRBD1. V dropped 2 bases and J dropped 2; count of bases not matched to a gene: 4. Per the germline V gene, CDR1 is SGHNT and CDR2 is YENEEA. The CDR3 totals 15 residues. CDR3 DNA sequence: TGTGCCAGCAGCTTATCCGGGACAGGGACCTACGAGCAGTACTTC. Translated: CASSLSGTGTYEQYF.

This chain connects TRBV4-2 to TRBJ1-4, with D unresolved. The CDR3 spans 15 residues. The germline V gene encodes CDR1 LGHNA and CDR2 YNFKEQ. V was clipped by 3 bases and J by 8 bases, with 16 bases between them. For the CDR3, the DNA is TGTGCCAGCAGCCAGGGCAGTCGTGTGGAAGAAAAACTGTTTTTT. It is translated as CASSQGSRVEEKLFF.

CDR3 sequence reads: CASSVNVAGGLETQYF. The CDR3 nucleotides read TGTGCCAGCAGCGTCAATGTGGCGGGGGGGCTGGAGACCCAGTACTTC. V is TRBV11-3 and J is TRBJ2-5, with 9 bases fitting TRBD2. This CDR3 region has 16 residues. Germline V gene data show CDR1 as SGHNT and CDR2 as YENEEA. Trimming cost V 5 bases and J 5 bases; bases outside gene matches: 12. Full variable domain (rest looked up from reference TRBV11-3 and TRBJ2-5): EAGVVQSPRYKIIEKKQPVAFWCNPISGHNTLYWYLQNLGQGPELLIRYENEEAVDDSQLPKDRFSAERLKGVDSTLKIQPAELGDSAVYLCASSVNVAGGLETQYFGPGTRLLVL.

The chain recombines TRBV30 with TRBJ1-6, with D unresolved. The germline CDR1 and CDR2 sequences are GTSNPN and SVGIG (reference sequence). Trimming removed 0 bases at V and 7 bases at J, with 10 bases between. This CDR3 has 14 amino acids. The CDR3 reads CAWSVGGLNSPLHF. For the CDR3, the DNA is TGTGCCTGGAGTGTAGGCGGCCTGAATTCACCCCTCCACTTT.